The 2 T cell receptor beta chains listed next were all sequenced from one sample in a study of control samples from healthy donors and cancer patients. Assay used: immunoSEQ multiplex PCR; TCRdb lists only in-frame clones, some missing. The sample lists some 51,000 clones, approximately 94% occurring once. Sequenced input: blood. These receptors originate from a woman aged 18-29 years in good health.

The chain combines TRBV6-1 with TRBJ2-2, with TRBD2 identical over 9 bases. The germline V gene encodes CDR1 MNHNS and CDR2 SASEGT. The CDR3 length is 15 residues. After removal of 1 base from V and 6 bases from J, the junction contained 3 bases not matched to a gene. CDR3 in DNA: TGTGCCAGCAGTGAAGAGGCGGGGGGGCCCGGGGAGCTGTTTTTT. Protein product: CASSEEAGGPGELFF.

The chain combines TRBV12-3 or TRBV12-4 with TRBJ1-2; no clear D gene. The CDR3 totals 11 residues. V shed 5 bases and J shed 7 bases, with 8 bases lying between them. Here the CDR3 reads CASSPSIGYTF. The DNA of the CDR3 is TGTGCCAGCAGTCCATCTATTGGCTACACCTTC.